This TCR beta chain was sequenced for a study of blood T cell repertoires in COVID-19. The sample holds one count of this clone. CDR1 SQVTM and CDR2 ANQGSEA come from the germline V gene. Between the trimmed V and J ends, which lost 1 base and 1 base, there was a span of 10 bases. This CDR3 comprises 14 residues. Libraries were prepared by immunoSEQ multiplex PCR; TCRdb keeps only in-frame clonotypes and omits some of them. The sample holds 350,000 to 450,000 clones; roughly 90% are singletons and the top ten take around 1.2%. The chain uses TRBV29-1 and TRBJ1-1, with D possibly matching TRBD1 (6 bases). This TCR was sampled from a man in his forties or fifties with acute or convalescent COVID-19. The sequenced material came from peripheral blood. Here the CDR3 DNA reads TGCAGCGTTGAAGTACAGGGCAAGAACACTGAAGCTTTCTTT. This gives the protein CSVEVQGKNTEAFF.